Listed below are T cell receptor beta chains from one sample, sequenced in a study of cytomegalovirus exposure and HLA in healthy donors. Generated by immunoSEQ multiplex PCR, the TCRdb table keeps only in-frame clones and is missing some. This table holds around 64,000 clones, roughly 68% found once. Specimen: PBMCs. The receptors here all came from a woman between 50 and 59 years old in good health and CMV-seronegative. Each CDR3 is given with its conserved first and last residue. A D gene is named only where the DNA matches it firmly. Expanded clones are given a class, and other clones once, few, many or no size at all.

TRBV27	TRBJ2-1	-	-	TGTGCCAGCAGTTTAAGTAGAGCCGAGCAGTTCTTC	CASSLSRAEQFF
TRBV4-1	TRBJ1-4	-	TRBD1	TGCGCCAGCAACCCACAGGGGAGAGGTGAAAAACTGTTTTTT	CASNPQGRGEKLFF
TRBV4-3	TRBJ2-7	-	-	TGCGCCAGCAGCCAAGGTCTAGCTAGCGATTACGAGCAGTACTTC	CASSQGLASDYEQYF
TRBV7-2	TRBJ1-5	-	TRBD1	TGTGCCAGCAGCCTACAGGGGGCGGAGAATCAGCCCCAGCATTTT	CASSLQGAENQPQHF
TRBV6-6	TRBJ2-1	-	-	TGTGCCAGCAGTTACTTACACACCATGAGGTACAATGAGCAGTTCTTC	CASSYLHTMRYNEQFF
TRBV6-1	TRBJ1-4	-	-	TGTGCCAGCAGTGAAGCGCCCAGGGTTAATGAAAAACTGTTTTTT	CASSEAPRVNEKLFF
TRBV2	TRBJ1-1	-	TRBD1	TGTGCCAGCAGCCGGACAGGGCTAGGGACTGAAGCTTTCTTT	CASSRTGLGTEAFF
TRBV11-3	TRBJ2-7	-	-	TGTGCCAGCAGCCCACAGACCGCGAGCGAGCAGTACTTC	CASSPQTASEQYF
TRBV13	TRBJ1-3	-	-	TGTGCCAGCAGCTTAGCAGGGATCCCTGGAAACACCATATATTTT	CASSLAGIPGNTIYF
TRBV7-2	TRBJ2-7	-	-	TGTGCCAGCAGCCTAGGGGGGGTCTCCTACGAGCAGTACTTC	CASSLGGVSYEQYF
TRBV28	TRBJ1-1	few	-	TGTGCCAGCAGTTTACTCGGCAGGGTGAACACTGAAGCTTTCTTT	CASSLLGRVNTEAFF
TRBV6-5	TRBJ1-2	-	-	TGTGCCAGCAGTTACTCAAGGGGACTCTATGGCTACACCTTC	CASSYSRGLYGYTF
TRBV5-1	TRBJ2-5	-	-	TGCGCCAGCAGCTTGGGACAGCACCAAGAGACCCAGTACTTC	CASSLGQHQETQYF
TRBV25-1	TRBJ1-2	-	-	TGTGCCAGCAGTGAATATGGGCTCGACTATGGCTACACCTTC	CASSEYGLDYGYTF
TRBV28	TRBJ2-1	-	TRBD2	TGTGCCAGCGTAGTAGCGGGAGTATACAATGAGCAGTTCTTC	CASVVAGVYNEQFF
TRBV6-6	TRBJ1-1	-	TRBD1	TGTGCCAGCAGTTCTGGACAGGGGAGGAAAGCTTTCTTT	CASSSGQGRKAFF
TRBV19	TRBJ1-1	-	-	TGTGCCAGTAGCCTCCAGACTTATGCGGGCACTGAAGCTTTCTTT	CASSLQTYAGTEAFF
TRBV9	TRBJ1-5	-	TRBD1	TGTGCCAGCAGCCCCCGCGGGACAGGGAATCAGCCCCAGCATTTT	CASSPRGTGNQPQHF
TRBV30	TRBJ2-3	few	TRBD1	TGTGCCTGTTCACCCCAGGGGGCGACCCTTAGGACAGATACGCAGTATTTT	CACSPQGATLRTDTQYF
TRBV4-1	TRBJ2-4	-	TRBD1	TGCGCCAGCAGCCAATCCGGGACAGGAGAGATAATTCAGTACTTC	CASSQSGTGEIIQYF
TRBV15	TRBJ2-7	-	-	TGTGCCACCAGCAGGGCCGCGGTCAACGAGCAGTACTTC	CATSRAAVNEQYF
TRBV7-2	TRBJ1-1	-	-	TGTGCCAGCAGCAGGACGCAGGGGACTGAAGCTTTCTTT	CASSRTQGTEAFF
TRBV9	TRBJ2-3	-	TRBD2	TGTGCCAGCAGCGCAGGACTAGCGGGAGGCGGCACAGATACGCAGTATTTT	CASSAGLAGGGTDTQYF
TRBV4-3	TRBJ1-2	-	TRBD1	TGCGCCAGCAGCCAGTTTACAGGGGGCGAGTTGTATGGCTACACCTTC	CASSQFTGGELYGYTF
TRBV19	TRBJ1-3	-	-	TGTGCCAGTAGTATCAACACAGGGAACACCATATATTTT	CASSINTGNTIYF
TRBV7-2	TRBJ2-2	-	TRBD2	TGTGCCAGCAGCTTGGGGCGGGAGGGAGGCACCGGGGAGCTGTTTTTT	CASSLGREGGTGELFF
TRBV5-4	TRBJ2-5	-	TRBD2	TGTGCCAGCAGCTCCCCCCCCCTAGCGGGTGAAGAGACCCAGTACTTC	CASSSPPLAGEETQYF
TRBV29-1	TRBJ1-1	few	TRBD1	TGCAGCGTGCCAGGGACAGGGGGGAACACTGAAGCTTTCTTT	CSVPGTGGNTEAFF
TRBV10-3	TRBJ2-1	few	TRBD1	TGTGCCATCAGGCTGACCGGGACAGGGGAAGGGGGGGGCTCCTACAATGAGCAGTTCTTC	CAIRLTGTGEGGGSYNEQFF
TRBV28	TRBJ2-7	-	TRBD2	TGTGCCAGCAATGGACTAGCGGGAGAGGCCGTCTCCTACGAGCAGTACTTC	CASNGLAGEAVSYEQYF
TRBV5-1	TRBJ1-2	-	-	TGCGCCAGCAGCTTGGACGGGGACTATGGCTACACCTTC	CASSLDGDYGYTF
TRBV30	TRBJ1-1	-	TRBD1	TGTGCCTGGGACAGGGGAGAAGCTGAAGCTTTCTTT	CAWDRGEAEAFF
TRBV15	TRBJ1-2	-	TRBD1	TGTGCCACCAGCAGAGAGGACAGGCACTATGGCTACACCTTC	CATSREDRHYGYTF
TRBV7-9	TRBJ2-1	few	-	TGTGCCAGCCAGTCTGCCAATGAGCAGTTCTTC	CASQSANEQFF
TRBV28	TRBJ2-1	-	TRBD2	TGTGCCAGCAGTTACCGGGGACTAGCGGGATCGGATGAGCAGTTCTTC	CASSYRGLAGSDEQFF
TRBV7-9	TRBJ1-1	-	-	TGTGCCAGCAGCTTGGGTGGTGGCAGGGAATCTGAAGCTTTCTTT	CASSLGGGRESEAFF
TRBV6-1	TRBJ1-1	-	-	TGTGCCAGCAGTGTACCTACTAGGGGGTTAGCGAAGACTGAAGCTTTCTTT	CASSVPTRGLAKTEAFF
TRBV2	TRBJ2-5	few	-	TGTGCCAGCAGAAAAGGGGTCCTAGAGACCCAGTACTTC	CASRKGVLETQYF